These 19 T cell receptor beta chains share one sample of origin, sequenced in a study of blood T cell repertoires in COVID-19. Sequencing was performed with immunoSEQ multiplex PCR; in TCRdb, only in-frame clones are kept and a portion is missing. In the table there are a few hundred thousand clones, just over 85% of which are singletons. The sample was peripheral blood. The receptors derive from an older man with acute or convalescent COVID-19.

This clone turned up a few times. The gene calls are TRBV11-2 and TRBJ2-7, with a tentative D call TRBD1 (5 bases). The germline gives CDR1 SGHAT, CDR2 FQNNGV. Trimming left V 5 bases short and J 4 bases short, with 9 bases between. CDR3 size: 12 residues. The CDR3 DNA reads as TGTGCCAGCAGCGTCGACAGTTACGAGCAGTACTTC. Amino acid sequence: CASSVDSYEQYF.

The chain has TRBV5-1 and TRBJ2-3; TRBD2 matches 9 bases. Germline CDR1 SGHRS, CDR2 YFSETQ. The V gene end was trimmed by 4 bases and the J gene end by 2 bases; junction bases not matched to a gene: 8. The CDR3 is 16 amino acids. The CDR3 here is CASSNLAGSPTDTQYF. The CDR3 bases are TGCGCCAGCAGCAACCTAGCGGGGTCTCCCACAGATACGCAGTATTTT.

The chain couples TRBV6-6 to TRBJ1-6; possibly TRBD1 for D (5 bases). Germline V gives CDR1 MNHNY, CDR2 SVGAGI (reference sequence). V lost 5 bases to trimming and J lost 7 bases, with 6 bases between them. This CDR3 spans 12 amino acids. CDR3 loop: CASSPGNSPLHF. The DNA for the CDR3 is TGTGCCAGCAGTCCAGGGAATTCACCCCTCCACTTT.

The rearrangement joins TRBV19 to TRBJ2-1; D unclear. Per the germline V gene, CDR1 is LNHDA and CDR2 is SQIVND (reference sequence). V was cut by 3 bases and J by 10 bases, with 13 bases left in between. The CDR3 runs 13 residues. The CDR3 loop reads CASSITTAVEQFF. CDR3 coding DNA: TGTGCCAGTAGTATCACTACGGCCGTGGAGCAGTTCTTC.

The rearrangement joins TRBV7-3 to TRBJ2-3; 7 nucleotides agree with TRBD2. After removal of 2 bases from V and 3 bases from J, the junction contained 2 bases not matched to a gene. This CDR3 is built from 14 residues. Germline values: CDR1 SGHTA, CDR2 FQGTGA. The CDR3 loop reads CASSLAGETDTQYF. As DNA, the CDR3 is TGTGCCAGCAGCTTAGCGGGGGAAACAGATACGCAGTATTTT.

The V call is TRBV7-9, the J call TRBJ1-2; D unclear. V was trimmed by 1 base and J by 3 bases, leaving 9 bases between them. Germline CDR1 is SEHNR and CDR2 is FQNEAQ (reference sequence). This CDR3 is 14 amino acids long. This chain's CDR3 is CASSLDISDYGYTF. The DNA of the CDR3 is TGTGCCAGCAGCTTAGATATAAGCGACTATGGCTACACCTTC.

The chain joins TRBV7-2 to TRBJ1-6; D might be TRBD1 (5 bases). This CDR3 region has 15 residues. V was clipped by 3 bases and J by 6 bases, with 12 bases between them. CDR1 and CDR2 from the germline V gene are SGHTA and FQGNSA. CDR3 bases: TGTGCCAGCAGCTTGCAGGGAGGGACTAATTCACCCCTCCACTTT. Translating gives CASSLQGGTNSPLHF.

This rearrangement joins TRBV7-9 to TRBJ2-7, with 9 positions matching TRBD1. CDR1 is SEHNR and CDR2 is FQNEAQ in the germline V gene (reference sequence). This CDR3 has 15 amino acids. J lost 3 bases, V lost 4 bases, and 7 bases had no gene match. The CDR3 nucleotides are TGTGCCAGCAGCTCTTTGCCGGGACAGGGCTACGAGCAGTACTTC. Residues: CASSSLPGQGYEQYF.

The chain recombines TRBV29-1 with TRBJ2-7, with D possibly TRBD2 on 5 matching bases. Trimming pared 4 bases from V and 2 bases from J, leaving 15 bases between. The V gene's germline CDR1 is SQVTM and CDR2 ANQGSEA. The CDR3 has 14 residues. DNA of the CDR3: TGCAGCGTTGGAATTATGGGAGCCGCCTACGAGCAGTACTTC. This codes for CSVGIMGAAYEQYF.

The CDR3 DNA sequence: TGTGCCAGCAGCCAAGGGGACACCGGCTCCTACGAGCAGTACTTC. Protein: CASSQGDTGSYEQYF. V and J are TRBV3-1 (or the pseudogene TRBV3-2) and TRBJ2-7; possibly TRBD1 for D (6 bases). The CDR3 is 15 residues long. V was shortened by 1 base and J by 0 bases, with 10 bases between the two germline ends. Germline CDR1 and CDR2: LGHDT and YNNKEL (reference sequence).

The V gene is TRBV28, the J gene TRBJ1-1, with no clear D. This CDR3 is 13 amino acids long. Trimming removed 6 bases from V and 0 bases from J, with 8 bases in between. Germline CDR1 MDHEN, CDR2 SYDVKM. The chain's CDR3 is CASRRIMNTEAFF. The CDR3 DNA reads as TGTGCCAGCAGGCGGATAATGAACACTGAAGCTTTCTTT.

This chain connects TRBV29-1 to TRBJ1-2; TRBD1 might be the D (5 bases). Germline V CDR1 and CDR2: SQVTM, ANQGSEA. There are 13 residues in the CDR3. Trimming shortened V by 0 bases and J by 7 bases, and 12 bases separated the two germline ends. CDR3 sequence: CSVEDLGVGGYTF. CDR3 DNA: TGCAGCGTTGAAGATCTAGGGGTTGGTGGCTACACCTTC.

V is TRBV6-2 or TRBV6-3 and J is TRBJ1-4; TRBD1 matches 9 bases. The ends lost 5 bases at V and 14 bases at J; junction bases unmatched: 9. The CDR3 runs 13 residues. Germline V lookup: CDR1 MNHEY, CDR2 SVGEGT. CDR3 sequence reads: CASSPGTGPELFF. The CDR3, as DNA: TGTGCCAGCAGTCCCGGGACAGGGCCTGAGCTGTTTTTT.

The chain is built from TRBV6-2 or TRBV6-3 and TRBJ2-1, with TRBD2 identical over 10 bases. Trimming cost V 6 bases and J 7 bases; bases outside gene matches: 18. The germline V gene has CDR1 MNHEY and CDR2 SVGEGT. This CDR3 is 18 amino acids long. This CDR3 reads CASSHPTSSGGAGNEQFF. CDR3 DNA: TGTGCCAGCAGCCACCCTACGTCGAGCGGGGGGGCCGGTAATGAGCAGTTCTTC.

This clone was detected once. This rearrangement joins TRBV7-3 to TRBJ2-4, with D maybe TRBD1 (5 bases). Trimming left V 2 bases short and J 7 bases short, with 9 bases between. Germline V gene lookup returns CDR1 SGHTA and CDR2 FQGTGA. The CDR3 runs 13 residues. DNA for the CDR3: TGTGCCAGCAGCTTACTGCAGGGCAACATTCAGTACTTC. Translation: CASSLLQGNIQYF.

The chain joins TRBV15 to TRBJ2-7, with TRBD2 matching over 10 bases. Trimming at V came to 5 bases and at J to 5 bases, leaving 15 bases not matched to a gene. Germline V lookup: CDR1 LNHNV, CDR2 YYDKDF (reference sequence). The CDR3 is made up of 17 amino acids. The CDR3 sequence: CATSSPEAWTSGNEQYF. In DNA, the CDR3 is TGTGCCACCAGCTCCCCAGAAGCGTGGACTAGCGGTAACGAGCAGTACTTC.

The chain couples TRBV7-3 to TRBJ2-1; perhaps TRBD1 as D (5 bases). The CDR3 loop spans 16 amino acids. Germline CDR1 reads SGHTA; CDR2 reads FQGTGA. The V end lost 5 bases, the J end lost 5 bases, and 19 bases lay between the germline ends. The CDR3 sequence: CASSPQVVLRDNEQFF. The CDR3 region has the DNA TGTGCCAGCAGCCCACAGGTGGTCCTTAGGGACAATGAGCAGTTCTTC.

In its sample, this clone was seen once. The V and J genes are TRBV6-5 and TRBJ1-2; TRBD1 might be the D (6 bases). Germline V CDR1 and CDR2: MNHEY, SVGAGI. The CDR3 is made up of 15 amino acids. V lost 0 bases, J lost 2 bases, and 10 bases lay in between. The CDR3 DNA reads TGTGCCAGCAGTTACTCCGCAGGGGCCAACTATGGCTACACCTTC. Its protein product is CASSYSAGANYGYTF.

The V gene is TRBV7-2, the J gene TRBJ1-3, with a weak D call TRBD1 (6 bases). Trimming left V 1 base short and J 5 bases short, with 9 bases between. This CDR3 has 14 residues. The germline gives CDR1 SGHTA, CDR2 FQGNSA. CDR3 protein: CASSLGTERNTIYF. CDR3 in DNA: TGTGCCAGCAGCTTAGGGACAGAAAGAAACACCATATATTTT. The whole variable domain, remainder taken from reference TRBV7-2 and TRBJ1-3, is GAGVSQSPSNKVTEKGKDVELRCDPISGHTALYWYRQSLGQGLEFLIYFQGNSAPDKSGLPSDRFSAERTGGSVSTLTIQRTQQEDSAVYLCASSLGTERNTIYFGEGSWLTVV.